Each of the 29 T cell receptor beta chains below was sequenced from the same sample in a study of cytomegalovirus exposure and HLA in healthy donors. The primer mix had 60 Vbeta and 13 Jbeta primers. This table comes from immunoSEQ multiplex PCR, and its TCRdb copy is limited to in-frame clones, with some not included. Found here are approximately 220,000 clones, over 65% of them singletons; the top ten hold around a sixth. The sequenced sample was PBMCs. These receptors all stem from a man between 40 and 49 years old in good health and CMV-seronegative.

V and J are TRBV19 and TRBJ2-7; possible D gene TRBD2, 5 bases. This CDR3 has 14 residues. Between the trimmed V and J ends, which lost 3 bases and 2 bases, there was a span of 11 bases. The V gene's germline CDR1 is LNHDA and CDR2 SQIVND (reference sequence). This CDR3 is CASSMASGAYEQYF. CDR3 nucleotide sequence: TGTGCCAGTAGTATGGCCAGCGGAGCCTACGAGCAGTACTTC.

A word on this clone: Other DNA variants within this sample encode the same CDR3. The V call is TRBV4-1, the J call TRBJ1-5, with 9 bases lining up with TRBD1. V was pared by 0 bases and J by 7 bases, with 7 bases of the junction left unmatched. Germline CDR1 is MGHRA and CDR2 is YSYEKL. There are 16 residues in the CDR3. The CDR3 nucleotides are TGCGCCAGCAGCCAAGATTGGGGACAGGGCTCCCAGCCCCAGCATTTT. This encodes CASSQDWGQGSQPQHF.

The chain couples TRBV10-3 to TRBJ2-7, with 9 bases aligning to TRBD2. This CDR3 has 19 amino acids. Germline CDR1 and CDR2: ENHRY and SYGVKD. V dropped 3 bases and J dropped 1; count of bases not matched to a gene: 16. CDR3 region: CAISDGLAGPFHQSYEQYF. The CDR3 region has the DNA TGTGCCATCAGTGATGGCCTAGCGGGACCTTTCCACCAGTCCTACGAGCAGTACTTC.

V gene TRBV5-4 combines with J gene TRBJ2-4; 8 bases map to TRBD1. This CDR3 region has 15 residues. V lost 4 bases, J lost 9 bases, and 12 bases stayed unmatched. Germline CDR1 reads SGHNT; CDR2 reads YYREEE (reference sequence). The CDR3 region has the DNA TGTGCCAGCAGCAGGACAGGGAACTTGGTGGGCATTCAGTACTTC. Amino acid sequence: CASSRTGNLVGIQYF.

This CDR3 is CASSLEVRGPNEQFF. The CDR3 nucleotides read TGTGCCAGCAGTTTAGAGGTGCGGGGGCCCAATGAGCAGTTCTTC. This sequence joins TRBV27 and TRBJ2-1; D might be TRBD2 (7 bases). Looked up from germline, CDR1 is MNHEY and CDR2 is SMNVEV (reference sequence). CDR3 length: 15 amino acids. Trimming stripped 2 bases from V and 6 bases from J, with 14 bases between.

V usage is TRBV7-8 and J usage is TRBJ2-5; tentative D call: TRBD2 (7 bases). Germline V gives CDR1 SGHVS, CDR2 FQNEAQ. V lost 4 bases and J lost 5, with 14 bases in between. This CDR3 has 14 residues. This chain's CDR3 is CASSSTRGAETQYF. The CDR3 DNA sequence: TGTGCCAGCAGCTCAACCCGGGGGGCTGAGACCCAGTACTTC.

The CDR3 spells CASSVSSGANVLTF. The DNA of the CDR3 is TGCGCCAGCAGCGTTAGCTCTGGGGCCAACGTCCTGACTTTC. The V gene is TRBV5-1, the J gene TRBJ2-6; no definite D call. V dropped 4 bases and J dropped 0 bases, with 5 bases sitting between them. CDR3 length: 14 residues. Germline V gene data show CDR1 as SGHRS and CDR2 as YFSETQ.

The rearrangement joins TRBV6-5 to TRBJ2-1, with a possible D match to TRBD2 (6 bases). In germline, CDR1 is MNHEY, CDR2 SVGAGI. V lost 9 bases to trimming and J lost 8 bases, with 20 bases between them. The CDR3 extends over 14 amino acids. Written as DNA, the CDR3 is TGTGCCAGTAGGATAGTGGAGGGGCGTGATGAGCAGTTCTTC. Its protein product is CASRIVEGRDEQFF.

This clone came up once. The chain recombines TRBV5-1 with TRBJ2-7; the match to TRBD1 covers 9 bases. Trimming removed 4 bases from V and 7 bases from J; junction bases left unmatched: 15. This CDR3 contains 16 residues. Per germline, CDR1 SGHRS and CDR2 YFSETQ. DNA of the CDR3: TGCGCCAGCAGCGGAAAACCGGGACAGGGTGTGCGGGAGCAGTACTTC. Translated: CASSGKPGQGVREQYF. Based on the CDR3 plus reference TRBV5-1 and TRBJ2-7, the full variable domain is KAGVTQTPRYLIKTRGQQVTLSCSPISGHRSVSWYQQTPGQGLQFLFEYFSETQRNKGNFPGRFSGRQFSNSRSEMNVSTLELGDSALYLCASSGKPGQGVREQYFGPGTRLTVT.

J is TRBJ1-1 and V is TRBV5-1, with D unresolved. Germline CDR1 SGHRS, CDR2 YFSETQ. V dropped 4 bases and J dropped 5 bases, with 15 bases sitting between them. The CDR3 sequence is 14 residues long. CDR3 sequence: CASSLRTSKTEAFF. CDR3 coding DNA: TGCGCCAGCAGCCTACGGACTTCGAAGACTGAAGCTTTCTTT.

The chain uses TRBV5-8 and TRBJ2-5; D gene uncertain. Judging by the DNA end, TRBJ2-7 fits better; the J call may be wrong. In germline, CDR1 is SGHTS, CDR2 YDEGEE. The CDR3 has 13 residues. The CDR3 DNA reads TGTGCCAGCAGCGATCAGATTTACTACGAGCAGTACTTC. This encodes CASSDQIYYEQYF.

V usage is TRBV6-5 and J usage is TRBJ1-1; 7 bases match TRBD1. The CDR3 covers 15 residues. V dropped 2 bases and J dropped 2; count of bases not matched to a gene: 5. CDR1 and CDR2 (germline): MNHEY, SVGAGI. The CDR3, as DNA: TGTGCCAGCAGTTACAACAGGGGACTCAACACTGAAGCTTTCTTT. Protein: CASSYNRGLNTEAFF.

The chain joins TRBV28 to TRBJ1-3; TRBD1 agrees at 9 bases. CDR3 length equals 15 residues. J was trimmed by 4 bases and V by 3 bases; bases with no gene match: 4. CDR1 and CDR2 (germline): MDHEN, SYDVKM. The CDR3 here is CASSLTGGTGNTIYF. The CDR3 coding sequence is TGTGCCAGCAGTTTGACAGGGGGAACAGGAAACACCATATATTTT.

This clone was observed once. The chain uses TRBV2 and TRBJ1-5; D gene ambiguous. Germline V gene lookup returns CDR1 SNHLY and CDR2 FYNNEI. The ends were cut back, 3 bases at V and 0 bases at J, with 9 bases in the middle. The CDR3 runs to 15 residues. DNA of the CDR3: TGTGCCAGCAGTGAGAGCTTCAATAGCAATCAGCCCCAGCATTTT. Its translation: CASSESFNSNQPQHF.

V gene TRBV5-1 combines with J gene TRBJ1-2; maybe TRBD1 (6 bases). Germline CDR1 SGHRS, CDR2 YFSETQ. CDR3 length equals 13 residues. The V gene lost 3 bases and the J gene lost 4 bases, with 10 bases spanning the gap. As DNA, the CDR3 is TGCGCCAGCAGCTGGGACAAGTCCTATGGCTACACCTTC. It specifies CASSWDKSYGYTF.

V usage is TRBV5-8 and J usage is TRBJ1-4, with 7 bases fitting TRBD1. The CDR3 contains 16 residues. Trimming cost V 4 bases and J 6 bases; bases outside gene matches: 12. The germline CDR1 and CDR2 sequences are SGHTS and YDEGEE. CDR3 sequence (DNA): TGTGCCAGCAGCCCCTCCCGGGGACAGCTCTATGAAAAACTGTTTTTT. Residues: CASSPSRGQLYEKLFF. Looking up the rest from reference TRBV5-8 and TRBJ1-4 gives the full variable domain: EAGVTQSPTHLIKTRGQQATLRCSPISGHTSVYWYQQALGLGLQFLLWYDEGEERNRGNFPPRFSGRQFPNYSSELNVNALELEDSALYLCASSPSRGQLYEKLFFGSGTQLSVL.

This clone turned up a few times. The chain employs TRBV7-9 and TRBJ1-3; D is uncertain. Germline CDR1 SEHNR, CDR2 FQNEAQ (reference sequence). Trimming removed 0 bases from V and 4 bases from J, with 7 bases in between. The CDR3 is made up of 14 amino acids. As DNA, the CDR3 is TGTGCCAGCAGCTTAGCAGGGAGGGGAAACACCATATATTTT. It codes for CASSLAGRGNTIYF.

The chain recombines TRBV7-2 with TRBJ1-4; TRBD1 aligns across 7 bases. This CDR3 spans 12 amino acids. Trimming cost V 5 bases and J 8 bases; bases outside gene matches: 2. Germline V gene lookup returns CDR1 SGHTA and CDR2 FQGNSA. The CDR3 spells CASSPDREKLFF. CDR3 sequence (DNA): TGTGCCAGCAGCCCGGACAGGGAAAAACTGTTTTTT.

The rearrangement joins TRBV7-9 to TRBJ2-3; 12 bases map to TRBD2. The CDR3 is 16 residues long. The germline CDR1 and CDR2 sequences are SEHNR and FQNEAQ (reference sequence). V dropped 5 bases and J dropped 2; count of bases not matched to a gene: 5. The CDR3 bases are TGTGCCAGCAGCGCGACTAGCGGGGGATTCACAGATACGCAGTATTTT. This codes for CASSATSGGFTDTQYF.

This clone was seen more than once but under ten times. Other DNA sequences in the sample encode the same CDR3. The V call is TRBV19, the J call TRBJ1-5; 8 nucleotides align to TRBD1. The V segment lost 6 bases and the J segment 5 bases; nucleotides outside the gene matches: 0. Germline V CDR1 and CDR2: LNHDA, SQIVND (reference sequence). CDR3 length: 12 residues. In nucleotides, the CDR3 is TGTGCCAGTAGGGACAGGGATCAGCCCCAGCATTTT. It encodes CASRDRDQPQHF.

As DNA, the CDR3 is TGTGCCAGCAGTGAAGATTCTCCGGGACTAGCGGGGGGGTACCAAGAGACCCAGTACTTC. Amino acid sequence: CASSEDSPGLAGGYQETQYF. The V and J genes are TRBV6-1 and TRBJ2-5, with TRBD2 identical over 16 bases. This CDR3 is 20 amino acids long. Germline V lookup: CDR1 MNHNS, CDR2 SASEGT. V shed 1 base, J shed 0 bases, and the junction held 8 bases outside the gene matches.

The chain uses TRBV5-5 and TRBJ2-5, with TRBD2 identical over 12 bases. The trim removed 4 bases at V and 3 bases at J, leaving 7 bases unmatched. This CDR3 contains 16 residues. From germline, CDR1 is SGHKS and CDR2 YYEKEE (reference sequence). The CDR3 DNA reads as TGTGCCAGCAGCACAGGACTAGCGGGGCGAAAAGAGACCCAGTACTTC. It specifies CASSTGLAGRKETQYF.

In its sample, this clone was seen once. The CDR3 spells CASSPQRGAGDTQYF. CDR3 bases: TGTGCCAGCAGCCCCCAACGGGGGGCCGGAGATACGCAGTATTTT. The V call is TRBV5-5, the J call TRBJ2-3; D is possibly TRBD2 (7 bases). Germline CDR1 and CDR2: SGHKS and YYEKEE (reference sequence). Trimming took 4 bases from V and 5 from J, leaving 17 bases between them. The CDR3 covers 15 residues.

The chain uses TRBV19 and TRBJ1-5; D is ambiguous. CDR3 length: 15 amino acids. CDR1 and CDR2 (germline): LNHDA, SQIVND (reference sequence). V gave up 3 bases and J gave up 0 bases, with 9 bases separating them. CDR3 amino acids: CASSIWEYSNQPQHF. CDR3 nucleotides: TGTGCCAGTAGTATTTGGGAGTATAGCAATCAGCCCCAGCATTTT.

The chain recombines TRBV15 with TRBJ2-7, with 9 bases that match TRBD1. There are 15 residues in the CDR3. Germline-derived CDR1 and CDR2 are LNHNV and YYDKDF (reference sequence). Losses at the gene ends were 6 bases for V and 2 bases for J; bases not matched to a gene: 8. CDR3 DNA: TGTGCCACCAGTGCGGACAGGGGACCGCCCTACGAGCAGTACTTC. Encoded protein: CATSADRGPPYEQYF.

The chain uses TRBV7-2 and TRBJ1-5; 9 bases map to TRBD1. Germline CDR1 and CDR2: SGHTA and FQGNSA. V trimming: 4 bases; J trimming: 4 bases; junction bases outside the gene matches: 8. CDR3 length: 16 amino acids. The CDR3: CASSSGWTGENQPQHF. The CDR3 coding sequence is TGTGCCAGCAGCTCGGGGTGGACAGGGGAGAATCAGCCCCAGCATTTT.

The chain is built from TRBV6-5 and TRBJ2-5; D is unclear. Germline V gene lookup returns CDR1 MNHEY and CDR2 SVGAGI. The CDR3 sequence is 14 residues long. V shed 5 bases and J shed 5 bases, with 15 bases lying between them. The CDR3 DNA is TGTGCCAGCAGTGAATACGACAAGGTCGAGACCCAGTACTTC. Encoded protein: CASSEYDKVETQYF.

This clone showed up just once. The gene calls are TRBV19 and TRBJ2-2, with 7 bases aligning to TRBD1. This CDR3 is 16 amino acids long. CDR1 and CDR2 (germline): LNHDA, SQIVND (reference sequence). Losses at the gene ends were 3 bases for V and 5 bases for J; bases not matched to a gene: 9. The CDR3 loop reads CASSMVGTVGTGELFF. The CDR3 nucleotides are TGTGCCAGTAGTATGGTTGGGACAGTTGGAACCGGGGAGCTGTTTTTT. Together with reference TRBV19 and TRBJ2-2, the CDR3 gives the full variable domain: DGGITQSPKYLFRKEGQNVTLSCEQNLNHDAMYWYRQDPGQGLRLIYYSQIVNDFQKGDIAEGYSVSREKKESFPLTVTSAQKNPTAFYLCASSMVGTVGTGELFFGEGSRLTVL.

The count of this clone is one. The chain combines TRBV10-2 with TRBJ2-7; no definite D call. Deletions cut 3 bases from V and 9 bases from J, with 12 bases between. Looked up from germline, CDR1 is WSHSY and CDR2 is SAAADI. The length of the CDR3 is 12 residues. CDR3 region: CASSETHFMQYF. CDR3 nucleotides: TGCGCCAGCAGTGAAACCCACTTCATGCAGTACTTC.